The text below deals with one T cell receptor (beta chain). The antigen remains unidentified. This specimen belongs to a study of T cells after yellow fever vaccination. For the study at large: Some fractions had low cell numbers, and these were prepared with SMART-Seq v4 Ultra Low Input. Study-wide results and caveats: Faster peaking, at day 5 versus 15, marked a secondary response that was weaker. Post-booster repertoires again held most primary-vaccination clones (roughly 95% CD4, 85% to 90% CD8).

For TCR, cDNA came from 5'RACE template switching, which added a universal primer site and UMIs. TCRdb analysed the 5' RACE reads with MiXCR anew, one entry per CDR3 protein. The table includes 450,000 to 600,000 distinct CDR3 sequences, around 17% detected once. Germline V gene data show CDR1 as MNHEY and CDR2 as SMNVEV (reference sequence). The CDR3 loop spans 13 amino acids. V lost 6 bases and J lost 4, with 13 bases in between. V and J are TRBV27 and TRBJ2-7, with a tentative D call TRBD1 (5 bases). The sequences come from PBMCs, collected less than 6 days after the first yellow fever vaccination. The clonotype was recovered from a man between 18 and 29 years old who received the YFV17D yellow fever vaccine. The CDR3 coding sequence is TGTGCCAGCAGGGGGCAGGGAATTTACGAGCAGTACTTC. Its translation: CASRGQGIYEQYF.